This TCR beta chain is from a study of identical twins. The CDR3 is 15 residues long. The junction had 7 bases not matched to a gene; V was cut back by 3 bases and J by 4 bases. Only a few counts were recorded for this clonotype. A universal primer site was incorporated via template switching, and the cDNA contained unique molecular identifiers. TCRdb used MiXCR to reprocess the 5' RACE reads, holding one entry per CDR3 protein. The sample lists over 600,000 distinct CDR3 sequences; 21% were seen once. This same sample was also part of a study on T cells expressing NK-cell markers. This second study says: It was still unclear whether expanded NKG2C+ T cell clones were HCMV specific.

Sequences were obtained from PBMCs. The TCR sequence derives from a woman aged 18 to 35 in good health. This chain connects TRBV12-3 or TRBV12-4 to TRBJ2-3; 7 nucleotides agree with TRBD2. In DNA form, the CDR3 reads TGTGCCAGCAGTTTGGGGGGGATCACCTCAGATACGCAGTATTTT. It specifies CASSLGGITSDTQYF.